Detailed here is one T cell receptor (beta chain). These data belong to a study of shared clonotypes between healthy human individuals. This CDR3 has 15 amino acids. CDR1 is GTSNPN and CDR2 is SVGIG in the germline V gene (reference sequence). Trimming took off 4 bases at V and 2 bases at J, with 12 bases between the two ends. The data were produced by immunoSEQ multiplex PCR, yet TCRdb's version contains in-frame clones alone and is incomplete. The sample has 2 million to 2.5 million clones, about 95% seen once. Sequencing was carried out using naive CD4+ T cells sorted from blood. Indicated subset: CD45RA+ positively selected. The chain has TRBV30 and TRBJ2-6; possible D gene TRBD1, 6 bases. This TCR derives from a man aged 18-30 years in good health. CDR3 in DNA: TGTGCCTGGACATCAGGGGTAGCTGGGGCCAACGTCCTGACTTTC. Encoded protein: CAWTSGVAGANVLTF.